The entry below describes one T cell receptor (beta chain). This receptor's antigen is unknown. No base-level quality is on record; no much larger clone is a single base apart. The trial excluded patients who had a history of autoimmune disease or who were on systemic immunosuppression. Peripheral blood for TCR sequencing was collected from all dose cohorts at baseline, on cycle 4 day 1, and on cycle 7 day 1. Samples came from an open-label, multicenter, first-in-human phase I dose-escalation trial of ivuxolimab. Adults with locally advanced or metastatic head and neck squamous cell, hepatocellular, melanoma or renal cell carcinoma were enrolled in the trial. Before TCR sequencing, CD4+ and CD8+ T cells were separately sorted from peripheral blood. Genomic DNA was extracted from sorted cells for sequencing of the TCRbeta CDR3 region. TCRbeta CDR3 regions were sequenced using the immunoSEQ Assay. The clones in this table, taken by TCRdb from immuneACCESS, are in-frame only. Not every clone is retained; where verified, under half of the shortfall comes from an unresolved V gene, and the cause of the rest is unknown. A total of about 58,000 clones appear in this sample, roughly 86% of them only once. The ten largest make up roughly 0.99% of the sample.

As encoded in the germline V gene, CDR1 is SNHLY while CDR2 is FYNNEI. The cysteine opens and the phenylalanine closes a CDR3 of 15 amino acids. The entry retains the CDR3 DNA only, 45 bases that are in frame from base 1. Trimmed from V: 6 bases; trimmed from J: 5 bases; junction bases lacking a gene match: 7. This entry comes from a study of OX40 agonist ivuxolimab in advanced cancers. With regard to the full study: Ivuxolimab was an agonistic, fully human IgG2 monoclonal antibody directed against OX40 (CD134), a costimulatory receptor. Patients were allowed to have had prior anti-PD-1, anti-PD-L1 or anti-CTLA-4 therapy, and approximately 37% of the dose-escalation patients had been treated with checkpoint inhibitors. Of the approximately 54 patients in dose escalation, about 20 had hepatocellular carcinoma, about 15 had melanoma, 9 had renal cell carcinoma and 9 had head and neck cancer. Intravenous ivuxolimab was administered to patients every 2 weeks at six dose levels: 0.01, 0.1, 0.3, 1.5, 3 and 10 mg/kg. The dose-escalation cohort was roughly 80% male with a mean age of approximately 60 years, ranging from roughly 23 to 90. Peripheral TCRbeta sequencing was intended to test whether TCR sequence diversity was altered and clonal T-cell expansion was caused by ivuxolimab. The monotherapy dose-escalation portion (N ≈ 50 patients) of the phase I ivuxolimab trial is reported in the paper. Three dose-escalation patients achieved partial responses, one with hepatocellular carcinoma and two with cutaneous melanoma.

Paper-wide results and their limitations: After ivuxolimab, more expanded clones were found on average in CD8+ T cells than in CD4+ T cells. Low levels of normalized T-cell clonal expansion were also seen in some patients who did not respond. In the 0.1-3.0 mg/kg groups, partial responders had among the lowest normalized peripheral clonal expansion, particularly in CD8+ T cells. Antigen specificity was not determined for the clonally expanded peripheral T cells. At doses of 0.1 to 3.0 mg/kg, clonal expansion of both CD4+ and CD8+ T cells in blood was seen between baseline and week 6.

This receptor was obtained from an adult with an advanced solid tumor such as melanoma, head and neck, liver or kidney cancer. The chain is encoded by TRBV2 joined to TRBJ1-4; TRBD1 lines up with 9 middle nucleotides. Sequencing was performed on CD4+ or CD8+ T cells sorted from blood, taken in a trial of the OX40 agonist ivuxolimab. CDR3 loop: CASRGGQGRNEKLFF. The nucleotides read TGTGCCAGCAGGGGGGGACAGGGACGGAATGAAAAACTGTTTTTT.